These 13 T cell receptor beta chains were all obtained from the same sample, sequenced in a study of beta chain features in type 1 diabetes. Expressed TCRB transcripts were sequenced after all isolated RNA was converted to cDNA. Generated by immunoSEQ multiplex PCR, the TCRdb table keeps only in-frame clones and is missing some. Of under 800,000 clones listed, roughly a sixth were seen once; the top ten hold roughly 0.098%. Sequenced input: naive CD4+ T cells from blood. Receptor source: a man aged 18 to 35 in good health.

The table lists this clone with a few counts. This chain links TRBV7-3 with TRBJ2-5, with D possibly TRBD1 on 5 matching bases. From germline, CDR1 is SGHTA and CDR2 FQGTGA. Trimming removed 8 bases from V and 3 bases from J, with 13 bases in between. This CDR3 is built from 13 residues. CDR3: CASSRGREETQYF. CDR3 DNA sequence: TGTGCCAGCTCCCGTGGCAGGGAAGAGACCCAGTACTTC.

As to this clone: Other DNA sequences in the sample encode the same CDR3. The chain recombines TRBV18 with TRBJ2-7; no clear D gene. The CDR3 is 13 residues long. The ends were cut back, 3 bases at V and 2 bases at J, with 8 bases in the middle. Germline CDR1 KGHSH, CDR2 LQKENI. In DNA, the CDR3 is TGTGCCAGCTCACCCGGACGAGCCTACGAGCAGTACTTC. Translated, it gives CASSPGRAYEQYF.

V usage is TRBV7-3 and J usage is TRBJ1-2; possibly TRBD1 for D (5 bases). Germline assignment: CDR1 SGHTA and CDR2 FQGTGA. The CDR3 length is 14 residues. V gave up 2 bases and J gave up 3 bases, with 10 bases separating them. The CDR3 sequence: CASSLGPGYYGYTF. As DNA, the CDR3 is TGTGCCAGCAGCTTAGGGCCAGGGTACTATGGCTACACCTTC.

This clone was seen a few times. The chain recombines TRBV7-2 with TRBJ2-3; the match to TRBD1 covers 8 bases. The V and J ends lost 8 bases and 4 bases, in that order; junction bases with no gene match: 8. Germline V gene sequence: CDR1 SGHTA, CDR2 FQGNSA. This CDR3 contains 14 residues. The CDR3 region is CASPRTGQADTQYF. The CDR3 nucleotides read TGTGCCAGCCCACGGACAGGGCAGGCAGATACGCAGTATTTT.

The chain links TRBV2 to TRBJ2-7; no definite D call. V was pared by 8 bases and J by 1 base, with 15 bases between. The length of the CDR3 is 14 residues. Germline CDR1 SNHLY, CDR2 FYNNEI. CDR3: CASQLDAASYEQYF. The CDR3 region has the DNA TGTGCCAGCCAACTGGACGCGGCGTCCTACGAGCAGTACTTC.

This clone was seen a handful of times. V is TRBV7-2 and J is TRBJ1-2, with D maybe TRBD1 (5 bases). V shed 1 base and J shed 4 bases, with 16 bases lying between them. This CDR3 region has 16 residues. Germline V gene lookup returns CDR1 SGHTA and CDR2 FQGNSA. The chain's CDR3 is CASSLGRGIVSYGYTF. In DNA, the CDR3 is TGTGCCAGCAGCTTAGGTCGGGGGATCGTCAGCTATGGCTACACCTTC.

The rearrangement uses TRBV9 and TRBJ2-5, with TRBD2 matching over 11 bases. The CDR3 runs to 15 residues. CDR1 is SGDLS, CDR2 YYNGEE, per germline. J gave up 0 bases and V 6 bases, and 4 bases lay outside the gene matches. The CDR3 DNA follows: TGTGCCAGCACGCTAGCGGGGGGTTACCAAGAGACCCAGTACTTC. It encodes CASTLAGGYQETQYF.

The J gene is TRBJ1-2, the V gene TRBV4-1; D may be TRBD1 (5 bases). This CDR3 contains 14 residues. Germline lookup yields CDR1 MGHRA and CDR2 YSYEKL. V lost 0 bases to trimming and J lost 8 bases, with 13 bases between them. The CDR3 region is CASSQEGTGRGYTF. The CDR3 nucleotides are TGCGCCAGCAGCCAAGAAGGGACTGGCAGGGGCTACACCTTC.

The V call is TRBV7-2, the J call TRBJ1-5; D perhaps matches TRBD1 (6 bases). The germline V gene encodes CDR1 SGHTA and CDR2 FQGNSA. The CDR3 spans 16 residues. Between the trimmed V and J ends, which lost 1 base and 6 bases, there was a span of 16 bases. Here the CDR3 reads CASSLVAGVRSQPQHF. The DNA for the CDR3 is TGTGCCAGCAGCTTAGTAGCAGGGGTGAGGTCTCAGCCCCAGCATTTT.

The chain links TRBV5-1 to TRBJ2-1, with 7 bases identical to TRBD1. The CDR3 runs 16 residues. J gave up 5 bases and V 4 bases, and 12 bases lay outside the gene matches. Germline V CDR1 and CDR2: SGHRS, YFSETQ. As DNA, the CDR3 is TGCGCCAGCAGCAATGGACAGGCCCTCTTCCACAATGAGCAGTTCTTC. The encoded protein is CASSNGQALFHNEQFF. The full variable domain, with the rest looked up from reference TRBV5-1 and TRBJ2-1, is KAGVTQTPRYLIKTRGQQVTLSCSPISGHRSVSWYQQTPGQGLQFLFEYFSETQRNKGNFPGRFSGRQFSNSRSEMNVSTLELGDSALYLCASSNGQALFHNEQFFGPGTRLTVL.

The CDR3 bases are TGCGCCAGCAGCCAAGGACAGGGGGTGTACGAGCAGTACTTC. It translates to CASSQGQGVYEQYF. This sequence joins TRBV4-3 and TRBJ2-7; 9 bases agree with TRBD1. Per the germline V gene, CDR1 is LGHNA and CDR2 is YSLEER. Trimming took 1 base from V and 4 from J; bases not matched to a gene: 2. This CDR3 comprises 14 residues.

This chain connects TRBV29-1 to TRBJ2-7, with D maybe TRBD1 (6 bases). Trimming pared 4 bases from V and 3 bases from J, leaving 13 bases between. Germline V gives CDR1 SQVTM, CDR2 ANQGSEA. This CDR3 is built from 13 residues. The DNA for the CDR3 is TGCAGCGTTGTGGGAGACAGGTACTACGAGCAGTACTTC. This translates into CSVVGDRYYEQYF.

This chain uses TRBV5-8 with TRBJ2-2; weak D call: TRBD2 (6 bases). The CDR3 loop spans 15 amino acids. The V end was cut by 0 bases, the J end by 5 bases, with 11 bases between. Looked up from germline, CDR1 is SGHTS and CDR2 is YDEGEE. Written as DNA, the CDR3 is TGTGCCAGCAGCTTGGCGGGAGTGCGGACCGGGGAGCTGTTTTTT. Residues: CASSLAGVRTGELFF.